The 23 T cell receptor beta chains listed next were all sequenced from one sample in a study of blood T cell repertoires in COVID-19 (dated by TCRdb to the early 2020s). Library prep was done by the immunoSEQ multiplex PCR assay. The immuneACCESS repertoire file appears here via TCRdb, limited to in-frame rearrangements. These files lack a portion of the clones; in checked studies, under half of the deficit traces to unresolved V genes, and the cause of the others is not known. The sample has more than 200,000 clones on record, around 87% of them singletons. Clones ranked in the top ten supply more than 4.5% of the sample. Sequencing was carried out using peripheral blood. The receptors derive from a woman between 55 and 75 years old with COVID-19, enrolled during active disease.

This clone was counted a few times. This rearrangement joins TRBV11-2 to TRBJ2-3; 7 nucleotides line up with TRBD2. Losses at the gene ends were 6 bases for V and 0 bases for J; bases not matched to a gene: 6. CDR3 length: 15 residues. Germline V gives CDR1 SGHAT, CDR2 FQNNGV. In DNA, the CDR3 is TGTGCCAGCAGACAAACGGGACTAAGCACAGATACGCAGTATTTT. Protein product: CASRQTGLSTDTQYF.

The chain employs TRBV27 and TRBJ2-3, with D maybe TRBD2 (5 bases). Looked up from germline, CDR1 is MNHEY and CDR2 is SMNVEV (reference sequence). V lost 4 bases and J lost 2, with 13 bases in between. This CDR3 has 15 residues. This CDR3 reads CASSSVARLTDTQYF. CDR3 nucleotide sequence: TGTGCCAGCAGTTCCGTAGCGAGACTCACAGATACGCAGTATTTT.

The V gene is TRBV19, the J gene TRBJ2-3, with D unresolved. V dropped 1 base and J dropped 4 bases, with 15 bases sitting between them. The CDR3 totals 16 residues. The germline gives CDR1 LNHDA, CDR2 SQIVND (reference sequence). CDR3 residues: CASSIGLLFDADTQYF. The CDR3 region has the DNA TGTGCCAGTAGTATAGGACTTCTGTTCGACGCAGATACGCAGTATTTT.

The rearrangement uses TRBV10-2 and TRBJ1-1; possible D gene TRBD1, 6 bases. Trimming cost V 7 bases and J 8 bases, with 17 bases left between them. The CDR3 spans 13 residues. Germline V gives CDR1 WSHSY, CDR2 SAAADI. The CDR3 protein is CASTLPLQGEAFF. The CDR3 nucleotides are TGCGCCAGCACCTTACCTCTACAGGGCGAAGCTTTCTTT.

The chain couples TRBV6-1 to TRBJ2-1; 10 bases agree with TRBD2. The trim removed 2 bases at V and 3 bases at J, leaving 1 base unmatched. This CDR3 is built from 15 residues. Germline-derived CDR1 and CDR2 are MNHNS and SASEGT. The CDR3 here is CASSERTSGYNEQFF. DNA for the CDR3: TGTGCCAGCAGTGAACGGACTAGCGGCTACAATGAGCAGTTCTTC.

The chain links TRBV30 to TRBJ2-7, with a possible D match to TRBD1 (5 bases). Germline lookup yields CDR1 GTSNPN and CDR2 SVGIG (reference sequence). This CDR3 region has 12 residues. The CDR3 DNA follows: TGTGGCACACAGGCAATTGTGGGGGAGCAGTACTTC. Encoded protein: CGTQAIVGEQYF.

V gene TRBV28 combines with J gene TRBJ1-4; 9 bases agree with TRBD1. From germline, CDR1 is MDHEN and CDR2 SYDVKM. V shed 6 bases, J shed 8 bases, and the junction held 7 bases outside the gene matches. The CDR3 loop spans 14 amino acids. CDR3 sequence (DNA): TGTGCCAGCAGAGAACAGGGGGCTGGAGAAAAACTGTTTTTT. It encodes CASREQGAGEKLFF. Drawing the rest from reference TRBV28 and TRBJ1-4, the complete variable domain is DVKVTQSSRYLVKRTGEKVFLECVQDMDHENMFWYRQDPGLGLRLIYFSYDVKMKEKGDIPEGYSVSREKKERFSLILESASTNQTSMYLCASREQGAGEKLFFGSGTQLSVL.

This chain joins TRBV28 and TRBJ2-3; 7 nucleotides match TRBD2. The junction had 2 bases not matched to a gene; V was cut back by 2 bases and J by 3 bases. The CDR3 spans 14 residues. Germline V gene sequence: CDR1 MDHEN, CDR2 SYDVKM. CDR3 nucleotides: TGTGCCAGCAGTTTAGGGGGGGGAACAGATACGCAGTATTTT. Its translation: CASSLGGGTDTQYF.

The CDR3 loop is CASSWGTSGIQYF. In nucleotides, the CDR3 is TGCGCCAGCAGCTGGGGGACTAGCGGGATCCAGTACTTC. The chain couples TRBV5-1 to TRBJ2-5, with 13 bases fitting TRBD2. This CDR3 comprises 13 residues. J was trimmed by 10 bases and V by 3 bases; bases with no gene match: 3. Per the germline V gene, CDR1 is SGHRS and CDR2 is YFSETQ.

This chain joins TRBV5-6 and TRBJ2-3, with 8 bases fitting TRBD2. The J segment lost 8 bases and the V segment lost 3 bases, leaving 2 bases of the junction unmatched. The CDR3 sequence is 12 residues long. Germline CDR1 and CDR2: SGHDT and YYEEEE. For the CDR3, the DNA is TGTGCCAGCAGCTACCTAGCGGGTACGCAGTATTTT. Protein product: CASSYLAGTQYF. The full variable domain, in which reference TRBV5-6 and TRBJ2-3 provide the parts outside the CDR3, is DAGVTQSPTHLIKTRGQQVTLRCSPKSGHDTVSWYQQALGQGPQFIFQYYEEEERQRGNFPDRFSGHQFPNYSSELNVNALLLGDSALYLCASSYLAGTQYFGPGTRLTVL.

This rearrangement joins TRBV19 to TRBJ1-2; 9 nucleotides match TRBD1. Germline V gene sequence: CDR1 LNHDA, CDR2 SQIVND (reference sequence). The ends lost 7 bases at V and 0 bases at J; junction bases unmatched: 12. CDR3 length: 17 amino acids. The CDR3 spells CASTISGTGISNYGYTF. CDR3 nucleotide sequence: TGTGCCAGTACCATATCCGGGACAGGGATTTCTAACTATGGCTACACCTTC.

V and J are TRBV9 and TRBJ1-1, with 10 nucleotides matching TRBD1. The CDR3 is 14 amino acids. V shed 3 bases, J shed 5 bases, and the junction held 4 bases outside the gene matches. Germline-derived CDR1 and CDR2 are SGDLS and YYNGEE. For the CDR3, the DNA is TGTGCCAGCAGCGGGGGACAGGGGTGGACTGAAGCTTTCTTT. This encodes CASSGGQGWTEAFF.

The J gene is TRBJ2-1, the V gene TRBV20-1; D gene unclear. The CDR3 length is 11 residues. The V gene's germline CDR1 is DFQATT and CDR2 SNEGSKA (reference sequence). Trimming removed 4 bases from V and 6 bases from J, with 7 bases in between. CDR3 loop: CSAISTNEQFF. The CDR3 bases are TGCAGTGCTATTAGCACCAATGAGCAGTTCTTC.

This rearrangement joins TRBV19 to TRBJ2-2, with TRBD1 identical over 11 bases. V trimming: 8 bases; J trimming: 5 bases; junction bases outside the gene matches: 10. The V gene's germline CDR1 is LNHDA and CDR2 SQIVND (reference sequence). The CDR3 is 16 amino acids. The DNA for the CDR3 is TGTGCCAGTTCGTTCTCCGGGACAGGGGGAACCGGGGAGCTGTTTTTT. This codes for CASSFSGTGGTGELFF. The whole variable domain, filled in from reference TRBV19 and TRBJ2-2, reads DGGITQSPKYLFRKEGQNVTLSCEQNLNHDAMYWYRQDPGQGLRLIYYSQIVNDFQKGDIAEGYSVSREKKESFPLTVTSAQKNPTAFYLCASSFSGTGGTGELFFGEGSRLTVL.

The chain uses TRBV28 and TRBJ1-1; 10 bases line up with TRBD1. CDR1 and CDR2 (germline): MDHEN, SYDVKM. CDR3 length equals 15 residues. V trimming: 3 bases; J trimming: 2 bases; junction bases outside the gene matches: 3. The CDR3 loop reads CASSLGDRGNTEAFF. The DNA of the CDR3 is TGTGCCAGCAGTTTGGGGGACAGGGGAAACACTGAAGCTTTCTTT.

The rearrangement joins TRBV21-1 to TRBJ2-3; whether TRBD1, the table's D call, matches the DNA was not checked. TRBV21-1 counts as a pseudogene. The CDR3 is made up of 16 amino acids. CDR3 residues: CASSKGDRGACDTQYF. The CDR3 DNA follows: TGTGCCAGCAGCAAAGGGGACAGGGGTGCCTGTGATACGCAGTATTTT.

This clone was seen repeatedly, ten times or more. This chain connects TRBV28 to TRBJ1-2; D gene uncertain. This CDR3 region has 13 residues. Germline CDR1 reads MDHEN; CDR2 reads SYDVKM. Deletions cut 3 bases from V and 4 bases from J, with 9 bases between. The DNA for the CDR3 is TGTGCCAGCAGTTTGCCAGGTCGCTATGGCTACACCTTC. Protein sequence: CASSLPGRYGYTF.

J is TRBJ1-4 and V is TRBV30, with D perhaps matching TRBD1 (5 bases). Germline CDR1 reads GTSNPN; CDR2 reads SVGIG (reference sequence). The CDR3 covers 13 residues. V lost 2 bases to trimming and J lost 7 bases, with 11 bases between them. Here the CDR3 reads CAWSSWDFEKLFF. CDR3 nucleotides: TGTGCCTGGAGTAGTTGGGACTTTGAAAAACTGTTTTTT. The full variable domain, rest sourced from reference TRBV30 and TRBJ1-4, is SQTIHQWPATLVQPVGSPLSLECTVEGTSNPNLYWYRQAAGRGLQLLFYSVGIGQISSEVPQNLSASRPQDRQFILSSKKLLLSDSGFYLCAWSSWDFEKLFFGSGTQLSVL.

The chain uses TRBV28 and TRBJ2-1, with a possible D match to TRBD2 (6 bases). The V end was cut by 4 bases, the J end by 3 bases, with 10 bases between. Germline loops: CDR1 MDHEN, CDR2 SYDVKM. The CDR3 is 14 residues long. The CDR3 sequence: CASSSRGIYNEQFF. The CDR3 nucleotides are TGTGCCAGCAGTTCGCGGGGTATCTACAATGAGCAGTTCTTC.

This clone was counted a few times. The gene calls are TRBV30 and TRBJ2-1, with 9 bases lining up with TRBD2. With 3 bases clipped from V and 4 bases from J, the junction kept 16 bases outside the gene matches. This CDR3 has 18 amino acids. CDR1 is GTSNPN and CDR2 is SVGIG in the germline V gene (reference sequence). CDR3 loop: CAWRDGASGDPKYNEQFF. The CDR3 nucleotides are TGTGCCTGGAGGGACGGGGCTAGCGGGGATCCGAAGTACAATGAGCAGTTCTTC.

This clone was seen once. The chain recombines TRBV19 with TRBJ1-2; possibly TRBD1 for D (6 bases). From germline, CDR1 is LNHDA and CDR2 SQIVND (reference sequence). The CDR3 contains 12 residues. Trimming took 3 bases from V and 7 from J, leaving 9 bases between them. The CDR3 loop reads CASSMAGVGYTF. As DNA, the CDR3 is TGTGCCAGTAGTATGGCAGGGGTTGGCTACACCTTC.

The chain has TRBV30 and TRBJ1-5; D not certain. CDR3 length: 14 amino acids. Trimming took off 1 base at V and 0 bases at J, with 7 bases between the two ends. CDR1 is GTSNPN and CDR2 is SVGIG in the germline V gene (reference sequence). Here the CDR3 DNA reads TGTGCCTGGAGTGGCGTAACTAGCAATCAGCCCCAGCATTTT. Encoded protein: CAWSGVTSNQPQHF.

With respect to this clone: The same CDR3 can be traced to other DNA sequences in this sample. The V gene is TRBV28, the J gene TRBJ2-1; TRBD2 matches 9 bases. CDR1 and CDR2 (germline): MDHEN, SYDVKM. This CDR3 has 13 residues. The V and J ends lost 6 bases and 3 bases, in that order; junction bases with no gene match: 0. The CDR3 sequence: CASRTSGYNEQFF. DNA of the CDR3: TGTGCCAGCAGGACTAGCGGCTACAATGAGCAGTTCTTC. Full variable domain (outside the CDR3, taken from reference TRBV28 and TRBJ2-1): DVKVTQSSRYLVKRTGEKVFLECVQDMDHENMFWYRQDPGLGLRLIYFSYDVKMKEKGDIPEGYSVSREKKERFSLILESASTNQTSMYLCASRTSGYNEQFFGPGTRLTVL.